Below, 2 T cell receptor beta chains from the same sample are listed, as sequenced in a study of cytomegalovirus exposure and HLA in healthy donors. The method was immunoSEQ multiplex PCR; TCRdb's version includes in-frame clones alone and lacks a portion of them. The sample carries about 120,000 clones, roughly nine tenths recorded once. The specimen sequenced was PBMCs. The receptors come from a woman aged 18 to 35 in good health and CMV-seronegative.

The V call is TRBV27, the J call TRBJ2-3, with 7 bases aligning to TRBD2. J was trimmed by 3 bases and V by 7 bases; bases with no gene match: 7. The CDR3 covers 14 residues. Germline CDR1 MNHEY, CDR2 SMNVEV (reference sequence). The CDR3 DNA reads as TGTGCCAGCACCGGACTAGATGGTACAGATACGCAGTATTTT. Translating gives CASTGLDGTDTQYF.

A note on this clone: The DNA is omitted, as the CDR3 cannot be located on it reliably, and the CDR3 follows TCRdb's listing. The rearrangement uses TRBV10-1 and TRBJ1-2; the D call TRBD1 from the table was never checked on the DNA. Germline CDR1 and CDR2: WNHNN and SYGVQD (reference sequence). The CDR3 is 12 amino acids long, termini counted. CDR3 sequence reads: CASSDWGQGTTF.